This TCR beta chain was recorded in a study of T cell responses to AZD1222 COVID-19 vaccine. Study-level results: Among those given AZD1222, only five to seven were seropositive at baseline. Every sample of the repertoires postdated the peak T cell response. The sample set comprised mostly white British donors with more females, and clonal diversity was possibly underestimated.

Second doses that came at about 4 or about 12 weeks were put together. Turning to this clone: Its antigen is unknown.

The repertoire was sequenced with immunoSEQ multiplex PCR; TCRdb's copy has only in-frame clones and lacks some. This sample has about 180,000 clones, with about 91% found just once. This TCR derives from an adult who received the AZD1222 COVID-19 vaccine. The sample here was peripheral blood, taken 28 days after the second AZD1222 dose.

The CDR3 DNA sequence: TGCGCCAGCAGTGCAAGGGGCCCAGATACGCAGTATTTT. Residues: CASSARGPDTQYF. The chain combines TRBV10-1 with TRBJ2-3, with D possibly TRBD1 on 5 matching bases. CDR1 and CDR2 from the germline V gene are WNHNN and SYGVQD (reference sequence). The CDR3 has 13 amino acids. Trimming pared 4 bases from V and 4 bases from J, leaving 9 bases between.